The rows below give T cell receptor beta chains drawn from one sample of a study of blood T cell repertoires in COVID-19. The repertoire was sequenced with immunoSEQ multiplex PCR; TCRdb's copy has only in-frame clones and lacks some. The table lists 200,000 to 250,000 clones, about 85% of them singletons, with under 3.5% in the top ten. The sample consisted of peripheral blood. Receptor source: a man aged 50 to 60 who had recovered from COVID-19. Each CDR3 is given with its conserved first and last residue. A D gene is named only where the DNA matches it firmly.

D	V	J	CDR3
-	TRBV2	TRBJ1-1	CARRGARNTEAFF
-	TRBV19	TRBJ1-2	CASSIDRAPRGYGYTF
TRBD2	TRBV6-5	TRBJ2-1	CASSSTGPGGNEQFF
TRBD1	TRBV5-1	TRBJ2-1	CASSTSGTGTANEQFF
-	TRBV3-1/TRBV3-2	TRBJ1-5	CASSHRPVRGSNQPQHF
TRBD2	TRBV28	TRBJ2-1	CASRPAGDYYNEQFF
-	TRBV19	TRBJ2-1	CATNRYNEQFF
TRBD1	TRBV28	TRBJ1-3	CASSLDRVVGNTIYF
-	TRBV6-5	TRBJ2-7	CASSYSTLNRNEQYF
-	TRBV18	TRBJ2-1	CASSPGQINEQFF